A selection of T cell receptor beta chains follows, all from one sample in a study of HIV-infected patients and healthy controls. TCRdb reprocessed the 5' RACE reads with MiXCR, giving one entry per CDR3 protein. Among 9,500 to 15,000 distinct CDR3 sequences listed, around 9% were seen once. This specimen was blood, taken before antiretroviral therapy. These receptors were obtained from an adult with HIV infection. The donor label of this sample is uncertain. CDR3s include the opening cysteine and the closing phenylalanine or tryptophan. D genes are given only for firm matches. For some rows the clone size is stated as once, few or many, or as a class when expanded; others skip it.

clone_size j_call d_call v_call cdr3_nt cdr3_aa
many TRBJ2-1 TRBD2 TRBV2 TGTGCCAGCAAAGCGGGGGTGGACAATGAGCAGTTCTTC CASKAGVDNEQFF
many TRBJ2-5 - TRBV5-6 TGTGCCAGCACCTTTTGGAGCGGAAAAGAGACCCAGTACTTC CASTFWSGKETQYF
- TRBJ2-3 TRBD2 TRBV30 TGTGCCTGGAGTGGGTTCGGGGGGGGCGATACGCAGTATTTT CAWSGFGGGDTQYF
medium-sized TRBJ2-3 TRBD2 TRBV12-3/TRBV12-4 TGTGCCAGCAGCCCCGGGACTAGCGGGGGGCCTAGCACAGATACGCAGTATTTT CASSPGTSGGPSTDTQYF
few TRBJ2-5 - TRBV6-1 TGTGCCCCCAGACAAACCCAAGAGACCCAGTACTTC CAPRQTQETQYF
many TRBJ2-7 TRBD2 TRBV7-3 TGTGCCAGCAGCTTAGAGGCTAGCGGCTACTACGAGCAGTACTTC CASSLEASGYYEQYF
few TRBJ2-2 - TRBV2 TGTGCCAGCTTCTATCCATCGACAGTCCGACAGGACACCGGGGAGCTGTTTTTT CASFYPSTVRQDTGELFF
few TRBJ2-1 - TRBV6-5 TGTGCCAGCAGTTCGCGGCCAAGCCGGGATGAGCAGTTCTTC CASSSRPSRDEQFF
many TRBJ1-1 TRBD1 TRBV13 TGTGCCACCACAGGGGACGGGGGCACTGAAGCTTTCTTT CATTGDGGTEAFF
large TRBJ2-1 - TRBV15 TGTGCCACCAGCAGAGACCGGGGCTACCACAATGAGCAGTTCTTC CATSRDRGYHNEQFF
many TRBJ2-7 TRBD2 TRBV6-5 TGTGCCAGCTGTCCCAGCGGGACCTGTTGGTACGAGCAGTACTTC CASCPSGTCWYEQYF
many TRBJ2-5 - TRBV18 TGTGCCAGCTCACGGCCGGTGGGGGAAGAGACCCAGTACTTC CASSRPVGEETQYF
many TRBJ1-4 - TRBV2 TGTGCCAGCAGTGATGAGTTTGGGCGGGAAAAACTGTTTTTT CASSDEFGREKLFF